One TCR beta chain is described in this entry. The data derive from a study of T cells after yellow fever vaccination. TCRdb re-called the 5' RACE reads through MiXCR, storing one row per CDR3 protein. The sample holds approximately 330,000 distinct CDR3 sequences, approximately 12% seen once. The germline V gene has CDR1 MNHNY and CDR2 SVGAGI (reference sequence). Trimming cost V 8 bases and J 4 bases, with 12 bases left between them. This CDR3 has 13 residues. This receptor was identified in a man between 18 and 35 years old who received the YFV17D yellow fever vaccine. The sample was CD4+ T cells sorted from PBMCs, taken 15 days after the yellow fever booster vaccination. J is TRBJ2-1 and V is TRBV6-6, with D perhaps TRBD1 (5 bases). The CDR3 sequence: CASLRDTYNEQFF. In DNA, the CDR3 is TGTGCCAGCCTCAGGGATACTTACAATGAGCAGTTCTTC.